This T cell receptor beta chain was recorded in a study of regulatory T cells in long-lasting Graves disease. On this clonotype: Its antigen remains unidentified.

To make TCR beta libraries, researchers used iRepertoire HTBI primers and Arm-PCR of CDR3 regions. One entry per CDR3 protein results from TCRdb running MiXCR on the multiplex PCR reads. The table records over 500,000 distinct CDR3 sequences, under 20% of them present only once. Regarding time point: newly diagnosed GD, antithyroid drugs for less than 3 months. With RNA extracted from PBMCs as input, the TCR library was made. The authors drew 7.5 to 10 milliliters of peripheral blood into EDTA tubes. V lost 2 bases, J lost 6 bases, and 14 bases lay in between. The CDR3 is 14 amino acids. Looked up from germline, CDR1 is SGHDT and CDR2 is YYEEEE. Notes on the study in general: Since the sample size was small, accuracy may have been reduced. Persistent disease favored TRBV28, TRBJ1-2 and TRBJ2-5.

These same data were also listed under a study on T cells in Graves' hyperthyroidism and ophthalmopathy. This second study notes: Ophthalmopathy and stable hyperthyroidism were told apart by a 13 V-J model.

V usage is TRBV5-6 and J usage is TRBJ1-1; a weak D match, TRBD1 (5 bases). Material: peripheral blood mononuclear cells (PBMCs), obtained at new diagnosis, from a patient treated with antithyroid drugs. The sequence was obtained from a woman aged 25 to 39 with Graves disease. The CDR3 spells CASSLSNRGAEAFF. CDR3 bases: TGTGCCAGCAGCTTATCGAACCGGGGGGCTGAAGCTTTCTTT.